The 30 T cell receptor beta chains given below trace back to one sample, sequenced in a study of shared clonotypes between healthy human individuals. Libraries were prepared by immunoSEQ multiplex PCR; TCRdb keeps only in-frame clonotypes and omits some of them. The table includes hundreds of thousands of clones, 76% detected once. Sequences were obtained from PBMCs. The receptors come from a woman in her thirties or forties in good health. Some clones in this sample may be carry-over from other donors' samples.

The chain carries TRBV6-4 and TRBJ2-1; 11 bases line up with TRBD2. The length of the CDR3 is 17 residues. J gave up 8 bases and V 3 bases, and 12 bases lay outside the gene matches. Germline CDR1 and CDR2: MRHNA and SNTAGT. The CDR3 DNA reads as TGTGCCAGCAGTGAATCTATAGCGGGAGGGCCAGGGGATGAGCAGTTCTTC. It specifies CASSESIAGGPGDEQFF.

This chain connects TRBV27 to TRBJ1-2; unclear D gene. Germline V gene lookup returns CDR1 MNHEY and CDR2 SMNVEV (reference sequence). The length of the CDR3 is 15 residues. V lost 0 bases and J 1 base, leaving 9 bases between the germline ends. The CDR3 is CASSLSRRVNYGYTF. In DNA, the CDR3 is TGTGCCAGCAGTTTATCGAGGAGGGTTAACTATGGCTACACCTTC.

The CDR3 DNA reads TGTGCCAGCAGCGCCGGACTAGCGGGAGGTATGACCGGGGAGCTGTTTTTT. Its translation is CASSAGLAGGMTGELFF. The chain recombines TRBV11-1 with TRBJ2-2; 14 positions match TRBD2. The CDR3 covers 17 residues. Germline V lookup: CDR1 SGHAT, CDR2 FQDESV (reference sequence). The V and J ends lost 5 bases and 5 bases, in that order; junction bases with no gene match: 7.

The genes are TRBV11-1 and TRBJ2-5; TRBD2 aligns across 8 bases. The length of the CDR3 is 17 residues. CDR1 SGHAT and CDR2 FQDESV come from the germline V gene (reference sequence). V shed 7 bases, J shed 5 bases, and the junction held 18 bases outside the gene matches. The CDR3 here is CASTQGSGSYHRETQYF. The CDR3 nucleotides read TGTGCCAGCACCCAGGGAAGCGGGAGCTACCACAGGGAGACCCAGTACTTC.

This clone has just a few counts. CDR3 in DNA: TGCGCCAGCAGCTTGCAGGGGGCATCGAGGAATGAGCAGTTCTTC. Amino acid sequence: CASSLQGASRNEQFF. V and J are TRBV5-1 and TRBJ2-1, with TRBD1 identical over 8 bases. CDR1 is SGHRS and CDR2 is YFSETQ in the germline V gene. The ends lost 1 base at V and 7 bases at J; junction bases unmatched: 7. This CDR3 is built from 15 residues.

The V call is TRBV7-2, the J call TRBJ1-3; D is unresolved. This CDR3 spans 14 amino acids. CDR1 is SGHTA, CDR2 FQGNSA, per germline. V was trimmed by 4 bases and J by 0 bases, leaving 7 bases between them. The CDR3 here is CASSSQSSGNTIYF. The CDR3 nucleotides read TGTGCCAGCAGCTCACAGAGCTCTGGAAACACCATATATTTT.

The gene calls are TRBV29-1 and TRBJ2-1; no clear D gene. The CDR3 consists of 14 residues. Looked up from germline, CDR1 is SQVTM and CDR2 is ANQGSEA. V lost 7 bases, J lost 5 bases, and 18 bases lay in between. The CDR3 is CSGLLGPIHNEQFF. The CDR3 bases are TGCAGCGGATTATTAGGACCCATCCACAATGAGCAGTTCTTC.

This CDR3 reads CAISGGTSGPEYNEQFF. The CDR3 DNA reads TGTGCCATCAGTGGAGGAACTAGCGGCCCAGAATACAATGAGCAGTTCTTC. This chain connects TRBV10-3 to TRBJ2-1; 8 nucleotides align to TRBD2. Losses at the gene ends were 4 bases for V and 4 bases for J; bases not matched to a gene: 12. CDR1 is ENHRY, CDR2 SYGVKD, per germline. This CDR3 has 17 residues.

This chain uses TRBV5-4 with TRBJ2-7; D may be TRBD2 (5 bases). Deletions cut 0 bases from V and 7 bases from J, with 14 bases between. Looked up from germline, CDR1 is SGHNT and CDR2 is YYREEE (reference sequence). The CDR3 consists of 14 residues. The CDR3 loop reads CASSLGGGAEEQYF. The CDR3 nucleotides read TGTGCCAGCAGCTTGGGCGGTGGAGCGGAAGAGCAGTACTTC.

V gene TRBV6-1 combines with J gene TRBJ2-7; the D gene is possibly TRBD1 (6 bases). This CDR3 has 13 residues. With 6 bases removed from V and 5 bases from J, the gap between germline ends came to 14 bases. Looked up from germline, CDR1 is MNHNS and CDR2 is SASEGT. Here the CDR3 DNA reads TGTGCCAGCAGGCAGGCAGGGGTCCACGAGCAGTACTTC. It codes for CASRQAGVHEQYF.

The chain is built from TRBV28 and TRBJ1-3; TRBD1 aligns across 8 bases. The CDR3 consists of 14 residues. Germline V gene data show CDR1 as MDHEN and CDR2 as SYDVKM. J gave up 2 bases and V 5 bases, and 2 bases lay outside the gene matches. The CDR3 sequence: CASSIQGAGNTIYF. In DNA, the CDR3 is TGTGCCAGCAGTATACAGGGGGCTGGAAACACCATATATTTT.

The genes are TRBV27 and TRBJ2-7; D is perhaps TRBD2 (6 bases). V lost 6 bases and J 3 bases, leaving 21 bases between the germline ends. The germline gives CDR1 MNHEY, CDR2 SMNVEV (reference sequence). The CDR3 has 16 residues. The CDR3 sequence is CASRFKRDLGFYEQYF. The DNA of the CDR3 is TGTGCCAGCAGGTTTAAAAGGGACTTGGGGTTCTACGAGCAGTACTTC.

This clone was counted once. The chain couples TRBV9 to TRBJ2-1, with 8 bases fitting TRBD1. This CDR3 comprises 15 residues. The V segment lost 0 bases and the J segment 2 bases; nucleotides outside the gene matches: 1. Germline V gene sequence: CDR1 SGDLS, CDR2 YYNGEE. The CDR3 protein is CASSVVQGAYNEQFF. The DNA of the CDR3 is TGTGCCAGCAGCGTAGTACAGGGGGCCTACAATGAGCAGTTCTTC.

Note on this clone: A read error may account for a junction end that differs from germline. This rearrangement joins TRBV29-1 to TRBJ1-1; no clear D. The germline V gene encodes CDR1 SQVTM and CDR2 ANQGSEA. The CDR3 loop spans 11 amino acids. CDR3 nucleotides: TGCAGCGTAGAAGACGGCACTGAAGCTTTCTTT. It encodes CSVEDGTEAFF. Using reference TRBV29-1 and TRBJ1-1 for the parts outside the CDR3, the full variable domain is SAVISQKPSRDICQRGTSLTIQCQVDSQVTMMFWYRQQPGQSLTLIATANQGSEATYESGFVIDKFPISRPNLTFSTLTVSNMSPEDSSIYLCSVEDGTEAFFGQGTRLTVV.

This chain joins TRBV11-2 and TRBJ2-2, with a tentative D call TRBD1 (6 bases). This CDR3 is built from 17 residues. The V end was cut by 4 bases, the J end by 3 bases, with 18 bases between. Germline assignment: CDR1 SGHAT and CDR2 FQNNGV. CDR3 coding DNA: TGTGCCAGCAGCTCGGACCTGGGGGCTCTGGACACCGGGGAGCTGTTTTTT. Its protein product is CASSSDLGALDTGELFF. The full variable domain, its missing parts supplied by reference TRBV11-2 and TRBJ2-2, is EAGVAQSPRYKIIEKRQSVAFWCNPISGHATLYWYQQILGQGPKLLIQFQNNGVVDDSQLPKDRFSAERLKGVDSTLKIQPAKLEDSAVYLCASSSDLGALDTGELFFGEGSRLTVL.

The gene calls are TRBV2 and TRBJ2-7, with D maybe TRBD1 (9 bases). Per germline, CDR1 SNHLY and CDR2 FYNNEI. The germline V and J ends were trimmed by 8 bases and 7 bases, with 21 bases remaining between them. The CDR3 is 14 residues long. CDR3 sequence reads: CASGPQGAGGEQYF. The CDR3 DNA reads TGTGCCAGCGGGCCACAGGGGGCGGGGGGAGAGCAGTACTTC.

The rearrangement links TRBV6-5 to TRBJ1-2, with D possibly TRBD1 on 5 matching bases. V gave up 10 bases and J gave up 5 bases, with 23 bases separating them. CDR3 size: 15 residues. Germline loops: CDR1 MNHEY, CDR2 SVGAGI. CDR3: CATSPRRGLGYGYTF. The CDR3 DNA follows: TGTGCCACCAGCCCCCGGAGGGGTCTGGGGTATGGCTACACCTTC.

This clone came up a few times. V is TRBV30 and J is TRBJ1-1; D ambiguous. Germline lookup yields CDR1 GTSNPN and CDR2 SVGIG (reference sequence). V lost 0 bases and J 5 bases, leaving 10 bases between the germline ends. The CDR3 has 13 residues. The CDR3 is CAWSVNGETEAFF. The DNA for the CDR3 is TGTGCCTGGAGTGTAAATGGGGAAACTGAAGCTTTCTTT.

The J gene is TRBJ2-2, the V gene TRBV11-3, with 8 bases aligning to TRBD2. Germline V gene sequence: CDR1 SGHNT, CDR2 YENEEA. The CDR3 contains 16 residues. The J segment lost 6 bases and the V segment lost 0 bases, leaving 6 bases of the junction unmatched. CDR3 nucleotide sequence: TGTGCCAGCAGCTTAGATCTAGCGGGTGCGGCCGGGGAGCTGTTTTTT. Translating gives CASSLDLAGAAGELFF.

This clone has just a few counts. The chain recombines TRBV7-9 with TRBJ2-1; D might be TRBD1 or TRBD2, each matching 5 bases. V lost 1 base to trimming and J lost 7 bases, with 14 bases between them. Germline lookup yields CDR1 SEHNR and CDR2 FQNEAQ (reference sequence). This CDR3 contains 15 residues. The CDR3 nucleotides are TGTGCCAGCAGCTTAGATGGGGGACGGGCTAATGAGCAGTTCTTC. Translation: CASSLDGGRANEQFF.

The V gene is TRBV7-9, the J gene TRBJ2-7; D unresolved. The germline CDR1 and CDR2 sequences are SEHNR and FQNEAQ (reference sequence). The CDR3 contains 13 residues. V was clipped by 7 bases and J by 3 bases, with 13 bases between them. The DNA of the CDR3 is TGTGCCAGCACCCAGGTCTGGAGCTACGAGCAGTACTTC. It codes for CASTQVWSYEQYF.

The chain joins TRBV15 to TRBJ1-5; 9 nucleotides agree with TRBD1. The CDR3 loop spans 16 amino acids. The germline V gene has CDR1 LNHNV and CDR2 YYDKDF (reference sequence). The V segment lost 4 bases and the J segment 4 bases; nucleotides outside the gene matches: 8. The CDR3 here is CATSNLQGAPNQPQHF. The CDR3 DNA reads TGTGCCACCAGCAATCTACAGGGGGCCCCAAATCAGCCCCAGCATTTT. Based on the CDR3 plus reference TRBV15 and TRBJ1-5, the full variable domain is DAMVIQNPRYQVTQFGKPVTLSCSQTLNHNVMYWYQQKSSQAPKLLFHYYDKDFNNEADTPDNFQSRRPNTSFCFLDIRSPGLGDTAMYLCATSNLQGAPNQPQHFGDGTRLSIL.

This chain uses TRBV29-1 with TRBJ1-1; no reliable D call. Trimming pared 6 bases from V and 3 bases from J, leaving 20 bases between. Germline loops: CDR1 SQVTM, CDR2 ANQGSEA. This CDR3 contains 15 residues. CDR3 DNA: TGCAGCGTCCCATCGGAGGGTGATATGGACACTGAAGCTTTCTTT. This translates into CSVPSEGDMDTEAFF.

The chain employs TRBV13 and TRBJ1-2, with 10 bases that match TRBD1. Unmatched junction bases numbered 13, after V lost 4 bases and J lost 8 bases. The CDR3 is 16 amino acids. Germline CDR1 is PRHDT and CDR2 is FYEKMQ (reference sequence). CDR3 DNA sequence: TGTGCCAGCAGCTCGCCCCCGAGACAGGGGGCGTTAGGCTACACCTTC. Residues: CASSSPPRQGALGYTF.

The rearrangement uses TRBV18 and TRBJ2-1; D is possibly TRBD1 (5 bases). The V gene lost 5 bases and the J gene lost 9 bases, with 11 bases spanning the gap. This CDR3 has 12 amino acids. Germline CDR1 KGHSH, CDR2 LQKENI. CDR3 sequence reads: CASSADSFEQFF. The CDR3 nucleotides are TGTGCCAGCTCAGCAGACAGCTTTGAGCAGTTCTTC.

The chain recombines TRBV5-1 with TRBJ2-5, with unresolved D. The germline V gene encodes CDR1 SGHRS and CDR2 YFSETQ. V dropped 3 bases and J dropped 7 bases, with 13 bases sitting between them. CDR3 size: 13 residues. CDR3 sequence (DNA): TGCGCCAGCAGCTCCCGCATGGAAGGGACCCAGTACTTC. It is translated as CASSSRMEGTQYF.

As concerns this clone: This may be a read error: a much more frequent sequence differs by one nucleotide. In the same sample, other DNA sequences code for this CDR3. This chain connects TRBV28 to TRBJ2-5; D may be TRBD1 (6 bases). The DNA end lines up better with TRBJ2-7; the J call may be wrong. The CDR3 extends over 15 amino acids. Per germline, CDR1 MDHEN and CDR2 SYDVKM. In DNA, the CDR3 is TGTGCCAGCAGTTTACAGGGGACGAGGTCCTACGAGCAGTACTTC. Its translation: CASSLQGTRSYEQYF.

This chain joins TRBV6-5 and TRBJ2-7, with 8 bases identical to TRBD1. This CDR3 is 14 amino acids long. Germline V gene lookup returns CDR1 MNHEY and CDR2 SVGAGI. V lost 6 bases, J lost 6 bases, and 10 bases stayed unmatched. CDR3 nucleotides: TGTGCCAGCAGGTTGGGACAGGTAGGTTGCGAGCAGTACTTC. Amino acids: CASRLGQVGCEQYF.

The V and J genes are TRBV9 and TRBJ2-7; D perhaps matches TRBD2 (6 bases). Germline lookup yields CDR1 SGDLS and CDR2 YYNGEE. The CDR3 length is 14 residues. The V and J ends lost 2 bases and 7 bases respectively, with 16 bases between them. CDR3 in DNA: TGTGCCAGCAGCGTCGGGACTTCGGTCTGGGAGCAGTACTTC. As protein: CASSVGTSVWEQYF.

This chain joins TRBV7-9 and TRBJ2-3, with 13 bases that match TRBD2. The CDR3 consists of 17 residues. Germline-derived CDR1 and CDR2 are SEHNR and FQNEAQ (reference sequence). V lost 5 bases, J lost 4 bases, and 9 bases stayed unmatched. DNA of the CDR3: TGTGCCAGCAGCCTTAGACTAGCGGGAGGTTGGGCAGATACGCAGTATTTT. It translates to CASSLRLAGGWADTQYF.